This T cell receptor (beta chain) was found in a study of blood T cell repertoires in COVID-19 (dated by TCRdb to the early 2020s). Notes on the research overall: Samples covering the acute and convalescent phases of COVID-19 were provided by collaborators in the United States, Italy and Spain. The prospective study material was composed of cDNA or gDNA derived from T cells, B-cell-depleted T cells, or PBMCs. Subjects who had been exposed to COVID-19, were actively infected with it, or had recovered from it provided the deeply sampled blood TCRbeta repertoires that made up the dataset. The repertoires were released in a freely available public database intended as a resource for research on the immune response to SARS-CoV-2. Samples came from the ongoing ImmuneRACE study (first 160 participants) plus 1,254 subjects from 6 global collaborators. The sample metadata nearly always contained a de-identified subject ID, COVID-19 status, age in years and sex. Where available, HLA class I and class II types were taken from metadata supplied by the sample provider and were not determined by assay-based typing. What the study reported, not specific to this receptor: How much clinical and demographic metadata was included differed by source and by participant, and the metadata was provided uncurated.

In the prospective study, participants were 18 to 89 years old, resided in about two dozen geographic areas of the United States, and were enrolled through a virtual design. In the prospective study, cohorts were assigned on the basis of participant-reported clinical history obtained from a screening survey and a study questionnaire. Recovered participants in ImmuneRACE Cohort 3 were defined by two consecutive negative NP/OP PCR tests, clearance by a healthcare professional, or resolution of symptoms. In the prospective study, whole blood, serum and a nasopharyngeal or oropharyngeal swab were collected from each participant by mobile phlebotomists. Prospective study participants could optionally give additional blood draws and questionnaires over an approximately two-month period. Before DNA extraction, blood samples from the prospective study were shipped at room temperature or frozen. TCRbeta CDR3 regions were amplified from genomic DNA using the immunoSEQ Assay, a bias-controlled multiplex PCR. Processing in the source paper ran as follows. The number of nucleated cells in each sample was estimated from the amplification of reference gene primers within the assay. Sequence reads were collapsed and filtered to measure the absolute abundance of every unique TCRbeta CDR3 rearrangement. For each sample, productive Simpson clonality was calculated as the square root of Simpson's diversity index across productive rearrangements. The table comes from immuneACCESS by way of TCRdb, which keeps in-frame sequences with V and J called. Part of the clones is missing from these tables; in studies checked, under half for an unresolved V gene and the rest for unknown reasons. Clonal size and the V and J genes are those of that table, whereas D and trimming came from the DNA. A total of 200,000 or so clones appear in this sample, about 88% of them only once. The ten largest account for 2.5% to 3% of the sample.

Regarding this clone: The target of this receptor is not known. The sample holds no much larger clone one base away, and base qualities are not on file. The same CDR3 is also encoded by other DNA sequences in this sample.

V is pared back by 0 bases and J by 1 base, with 5 bases lying between the germline termini. Its CDR3 holds 14 amino acids, cysteine through phenylalanine. The kept DNA is CDR3 alone, 42 bases in frame from the first base. CDR1 and CDR2 (SGHTA, FQGNSA) derive from the germline V gene. Sequencing was performed on PBMCs or T cells enriched from blood (not recorded which). This chain joins TRBV7-2 to TRBJ2-3; the D gene is unclear. The source of this sequence is a woman between 25 and 40 years old who had recovered from COVID-19. The CDR3 region reads CASSLARGTDTQYF. The bases read TGTGCCAGCAGCTTAGCAAGAGGCACAGATACGCAGTATTTT.